The 16 T cell receptor beta chains below all came from one sample that was sequenced in a study of cytomegalovirus exposure and HLA in healthy donors (dated by TCRdb to the late 2010s). Receptor libraries were prepared by the immunoSEQ multiplex PCR assay. A mixture of 60 forward primers for TCR Vbeta segments and 13 reverse primers for TCR Jbeta segments was used in the multiplex PCR. The source is immuneACCESS, and TCRdb retained only in-frame sequences with V and J called. Part of the clones is not carried over; for the studies checked, unresolved V genes explain less than half of this, and the remainder is unexplained. Here the sample has tens of thousands of clones; 65% occur a single time. The ten biggest clones cover roughly 21% of the sample. Sequenced input: PBMCs. The receptor source for this set is a woman aged 45-59 years in good health and CMV-seropositive.

The sample holds a few counts of this clone. Different DNA sequences within this sample yield the same CDR3. The chain employs TRBV4-3 and TRBJ2-3; a weak D match, TRBD1 (6 bases). Looked up from germline, CDR1 is LGHNA and CDR2 is YSLEER. This CDR3 spans 16 amino acids. V gave up 3 bases and J gave up 4 bases, with 17 bases separating them. The CDR3 loop is CASSQVQGQRPDTQYF. The CDR3 nucleotides are TGCGCCAGCAGCCAGGTACAGGGACAAAGGCCAGATACGCAGTATTTT.

Only one count was recorded for this clone. The chain links TRBV2 to TRBJ2-1; TRBD1 is a possible D gene (5 bases). V shed 5 bases and J shed 10 bases, with 9 bases lying between them. The germline gives CDR1 SNHLY, CDR2 FYNNEI. The CDR3 is 11 residues long. CDR3 nucleotides: TGTGCCAGCAGTTTTTCAGGGGAGCAGTTCTTC. Protein product: CASSFSGEQFF.

This clone was found once. V gene TRBV19 combines with J gene TRBJ2-7; tentative D call: TRBD2 (5 bases). V lost 7 bases and J lost 7, with 23 bases in between. CDR1 is LNHDA and CDR2 is SQIVND in the germline V gene (reference sequence). This CDR3 contains 15 residues. CDR3 residues: CASTSLTPTWEEQYF. The DNA of the CDR3 is TGTGCCAGTACGTCCCTTACCCCCACCTGGGAGGAGCAGTACTTC.

This rearrangement joins TRBV15 to TRBJ1-3; D is unresolved. The CDR3 covers 16 residues. V lost 0 bases and J 0 bases, leaving 9 bases between the germline ends. Per the germline V gene, CDR1 is LNHNV and CDR2 is YYDKDF (reference sequence). The CDR3 nucleotides read TGTGCCACCAGCAGAGACTCGGAGGGCTCTGGAAACACCATATATTTT. Protein sequence: CATSRDSEGSGNTIYF.

The chain recombines TRBV4-2 with TRBJ2-7, with 10 bases that match TRBD1. With 1 base clipped from V and 6 bases from J, the junction kept 12 bases outside the gene matches. Germline V gene sequence: CDR1 LGHNA, CDR2 YNFKEQ. The CDR3 is made up of 17 amino acids. DNA for the CDR3: TGTGCCAGCAGCCAAGCCAGCCCATCGACAGGGGGCGCCGAGCAGTACTTC. As protein: CASSQASPSTGGAEQYF.

The CDR3 nucleotides are TGTGCCTGTGGGAGTCTCGCGGGGCAAGAGACCCAGTACTTC. Protein product: CACGSLAGQETQYF. The J gene is TRBJ2-5, the V gene TRBV30, with D perhaps TRBD2 (6 bases). The CDR3 covers 14 residues. Germline V gene data show CDR1 as GTSNPN and CDR2 as SVGIG (reference sequence). V was trimmed by 6 bases and J by 2 bases, leaving 16 bases between them.

This clone has a single count. The chain carries TRBV7-9 and TRBJ2-7; weak D call: TRBD1 (6 bases). Germline-derived CDR1 and CDR2 are SEHNR and FQNEAQ (reference sequence). CDR3 size: 14 residues. The germline V and J ends were trimmed by 5 bases and 2 bases, with 13 bases remaining between them. CDR3 DNA: TGTGCCAGCAGCGGCTGGGGGCAGACCTACGAGCAGTACTTC. Translation: CASSGWGQTYEQYF.

This chain links TRBV11-3 with TRBJ2-1, with 11 bases fitting TRBD1. CDR3 size: 15 residues. Trimming at V came to 2 bases and at J to 7 bases, leaving 4 bases not matched to a gene. Germline loops: CDR1 SGHNT, CDR2 YENEEA. CDR3: CASSLRGTGGNEQFF. The CDR3 coding sequence is TGTGCCAGCAGCTTAAGAGGGACAGGGGGGAATGAGCAGTTCTTC.

The chain joins TRBV6-1 to TRBJ1-6; the D gene is possibly TRBD1 (6 bases). V was pared by 6 bases and J by 4 bases, with 10 bases between. Per germline, CDR1 MNHNS and CDR2 SASEGT. This CDR3 has 14 amino acids. CDR3 coding DNA: TGTGCCAGCAGACAACAGGGATATAATTCACCCCTCCACTTT. Translated: CASRQQGYNSPLHF.

This clone was picked up a small number of times. The CDR3 protein is CASPRGGDTGELFF. The DNA for the CDR3 is TGTGCCAGCCCGAGGGGGGGGGACACCGGGGAGCTGTTTTTT. This rearrangement joins TRBV6-5 to TRBJ2-2; tentative D call: TRBD2 (7 bases). V shed 8 bases and J shed 3 bases, with 13 bases lying between them. Germline V CDR1 and CDR2: MNHEY, SVGAGI. The CDR3 runs 14 residues.

The rearrangement uses TRBV6-5 and TRBJ2-2; D is unresolved. The CDR3 extends over 16 amino acids. Germline assignment: CDR1 MNHEY and CDR2 SVGAGI. The V gene lost 2 bases and the J gene lost 2 bases, with 12 bases spanning the gap. In DNA form, the CDR3 reads TGTGCCAGCAGTTACCTAGGTCGTACTAACACCGGGGAGCTGTTTTTT. Its translation: CASSYLGRTNTGELFF.

This chain joins TRBV7-7 and TRBJ1-3; no clear D. Germline V gene sequence: CDR1 SSHAT, CDR2 FNYEAQ (reference sequence). The CDR3 runs 16 residues. Trimming cost V 3 bases and J 0 bases, with 12 bases left between them. CDR3 nucleotide sequence: TGTGCCAGCAGCTTCACCACAGCCCGCTCTGGAAACACCATATATTTT. It yields the protein CASSFTTARSGNTIYF.

The genes are TRBV5-1 and TRBJ2-1; D is perhaps TRBD2 (5 bases). This CDR3 is 13 amino acids long. Per the germline V gene, CDR1 is SGHRS and CDR2 is YFSETQ. Trimming took off 5 bases at V and 9 bases at J, with 15 bases between the two ends. DNA for the CDR3: TGCGCCAGCAGTCGGGATTACGGCGGTGAGCAGTTCTTC. It translates to CASSRDYGGEQFF. Together with reference TRBV5-1 and TRBJ2-1, the CDR3 gives the full variable domain: KAGVTQTPRYLIKTRGQQVTLSCSPISGHRSVSWYQQTPGQGLQFLFEYFSETQRNKGNFPGRFSGRQFSNSRSEMNVSTLELGDSALYLCASSRDYGGEQFFGPGTRLTVL.

The count of this clone is one. This chain joins TRBV5-1 and TRBJ2-7; D is perhaps TRBD2 (6 bases). There are 15 residues in the CDR3. Between the trimmed V and J ends, which lost 3 bases and 5 bases, there was a span of 18 bases. The V gene's germline CDR1 is SGHRS and CDR2 YFSETQ. This chain's CDR3 is CASSWTERRDNEQYF. The CDR3 DNA reads TGCGCCAGCAGCTGGACGGAACGGAGGGATAACGAGCAGTACTTC.

This clone was detected a few times. The rearrangement joins TRBV2 to TRBJ2-1, with D perhaps TRBD1 (6 bases). This CDR3 is built from 15 residues. CDR1 is SNHLY and CDR2 is FYNNEI in the germline V gene. The V gene lost 5 bases and the J gene lost 5 bases, with 16 bases spanning the gap. The CDR3: CASSSLRTDDNEQFF. Written as DNA, the CDR3 is TGTGCCAGCAGTAGTTTAAGGACAGACGACAATGAGCAGTTCTTC.

The rearrangement links TRBV29-1 to TRBJ1-2; 11 positions agree with TRBD1. This CDR3 has 12 amino acids. The ends lost 6 bases at V and 8 bases at J; junction bases unmatched: 5. The germline gives CDR1 SQVTM, CDR2 ANQGSEA. CDR3: CSVADRGRGYTF. CDR3 nucleotide sequence: TGCAGCGTAGCGGACAGGGGGCGCGGCTACACCTTC.